These 14 T cell receptor beta chains share one sample of origin, sequenced in a study of blood T cell repertoires in COVID-19. TCRdb keeps only in-frame clones here, not all; method: immunoSEQ multiplex PCR. This table holds approximately 18,000 clones, roughly nine tenths found once. Sequencing was carried out using peripheral blood. These receptors were taken from a human donor in a cohort sampled during active COVID-19.

The chain uses TRBV21-1 and TRBJ2-3; the listed D gene, TRBD2, was not tested against the DNA. TRBV21-1 is a pseudogene locus. The CDR3 loop spans 14 amino acids. The CDR3 protein is CAPEGSVFADTQYF. In nucleotides, the CDR3 is TGTGCCCCCGAAGGGAGTGTTTTTGCAGATACGCAGTATTTT.

V and J are TRBV7-8 and TRBJ2-1; D might be TRBD1 (5 bases). Germline loops: CDR1 SGHVS, CDR2 FQNEAQ. This CDR3 has 15 residues. CDR3 in DNA: TGTGCTACCCTTCTGGGGCATAGCTCCTACAATGAGCAGTTCTTC. It yields the protein CATLLGHSSYNEQFF. Using reference TRBV7-8 and TRBJ2-1 for the parts outside the CDR3, the full variable domain is GAGVSQSPRYKVAKRGQDVALRCDPISGHVSLFWYQQALGQGPEFLTYFQNEAQLDKSGLPSDRFFAERPEGSVSTLKIQRTQQEDSAVYLCATLLGHSSYNEQFFGPGTRLTVL.

The V gene is TRBV9, the J gene TRBJ1-4; TRBD1 matches 9 bases. Looked up from germline, CDR1 is SGDLS and CDR2 is YYNGEE. The CDR3 has 16 amino acids. V was clipped by 4 bases and J by 8 bases; unmatched bases: 12. This CDR3 is CASSIGTGIVSEKLFF. The CDR3 DNA follows: TGTGCCAGCAGCATCGGGACAGGGATAGTCAGCGAAAAACTGTTTTTT.

V usage is TRBV7-6 and J usage is TRBJ2-3; 9 bases align to TRBD1. Trimming at V came to 6 bases and at J to 5 bases, leaving 9 bases not matched to a gene. The CDR3 is 15 residues long. The germline CDR1 and CDR2 sequences are SGHVS and FNYEAQ. The CDR3, as DNA: TGTGCCAGCAGTTCCGGGACAGGGACAGTAGATACGCAGTATTTT. This sequence encodes CASSSGTGTVDTQYF.

The chain carries TRBV19 and TRBJ2-3; 9 bases agree with TRBD2. V dropped 4 bases and J dropped 2; count of bases not matched to a gene: 7. Germline assignment: CDR1 LNHDA and CDR2 SQIVND (reference sequence). The CDR3 length is 16 residues. The CDR3 region has the DNA TGTGCCAGTAGTAGAGGGACTAGCATCGCCACAGATACGCAGTATTTT. Translated: CASSRGTSIATDTQYF. The entire variable domain, with the rest obtained from reference TRBV19 and TRBJ2-3, is as follows: DGGITQSPKYLFRKEGQNVTLSCEQNLNHDAMYWYRQDPGQGLRLIYYSQIVNDFQKGDIAEGYSVSREKKESFPLTVTSAQKNPTAFYLCASSRGTSIATDTQYFGPGTRLTVL.

J is TRBJ1-1 and V is TRBV28; 8 nucleotides agree with TRBD1. This CDR3 contains 17 residues. CDR1 and CDR2 (germline): MDHEN, SYDVKM. The junction had 12 bases not matched to a gene; V was cut back by 2 bases and J by 4 bases. CDR3 in amino acids: CASSLPGGAGGPTEAFF. In nucleotides, the CDR3 is TGTGCCAGCAGTTTACCCGGTGGGGCAGGGGGCCCCACTGAAGCTTTCTTT.

The CDR3 DNA reads as TGTGCCAGCAGTGAAGGACTGGGCACAGATACGCAGTATTTT. It codes for CASSEGLGTDTQYF. The J gene is TRBJ2-3, the V gene TRBV6-1; D is uncertain. Trimming cost V 1 base and J 1 base, with 6 bases left between them. The CDR3 length is 14 residues. CDR1 MNHNS and CDR2 SASEGT come from the germline V gene.

This chain links TRBV6-2 or TRBV6-3 with TRBJ1-2; no firm D call. Trimming left V 5 bases short and J 7 bases short, with 14 bases between. CDR1 is MNHEY and CDR2 is SVGEGT in the germline V gene. The CDR3 contains 13 residues. The DNA of the CDR3 is TGTGCCAGCAGTAAGACTAAGGAGAGTGGCTACACCTTC. Translated, it gives CASSKTKESGYTF.

V is TRBV4-1 and J is TRBJ2-5; possibly TRBD1 for D (6 bases). The germline V and J ends were trimmed by 0 bases and 3 bases, with 14 bases remaining between them. Germline CDR1 and CDR2: MGHRA and YSYEKL. The CDR3 has 16 amino acids. The CDR3 reads CASSQDRSDSKETQYF. CDR3 DNA sequence: TGCGCCAGCAGCCAAGATCGGTCGGACAGCAAAGAGACCCAGTACTTC.

This clone has just a few counts. This chain joins TRBV5-1 and TRBJ1-1, with TRBD1 identical over 7 bases. Germline values: CDR1 SGHRS, CDR2 YFSETQ. The CDR3 extends over 13 amino acids. Trimming cost V 4 bases and J 0 bases; bases outside gene matches: 0. The CDR3 reads CASSGTVNTEAFF. CDR3 nucleotides: TGCGCCAGCAGCGGGACAGTGAACACTGAAGCTTTCTTT. The whole variable domain, remainder taken from reference TRBV5-1 and TRBJ1-1, is KAGVTQTPRYLIKTRGQQVTLSCSPISGHRSVSWYQQTPGQGLQFLFEYFSETQRNKGNFPGRFSGRQFSNSRSEMNVSTLELGDSALYLCASSGTVNTEAFFGQGTRLTVV.

V gene TRBV5-1 combines with J gene TRBJ1-2; 7 nucleotides align to TRBD1. V trimming: 0 bases; J trimming: 4 bases; junction bases outside the gene matches: 3. This CDR3 is built from 14 residues. Germline assignment: CDR1 SGHRS and CDR2 YFSETQ. The CDR3 nucleotides read TGCGCCAGCAGCTTGGAAGGGACAGCCTATGGCTACACCTTC. Its translation: CASSLEGTAYGYTF.

The V and J genes are TRBV5-1 and TRBJ1-1; TRBD1 might be the D (6 bases). This CDR3 comprises 15 residues. The germline V gene encodes CDR1 SGHRS and CDR2 YFSETQ. The V end was cut by 3 bases, the J end by 1 base, with 13 bases between. In DNA, the CDR3 is TGCGCCAGCAGCTCCAAGACAGGAAAGAACACTGAAGCTTTCTTT. This translates into CASSSKTGKNTEAFF.

Concerning this clone itself: Other DNA sequences in this specimen translate into the identical CDR3. CDR3 bases: TGTGCCAGCAGCGCCGGCACAGATACGCAGTATTTT. This gives the protein CASSAGTDTQYF. The chain joins TRBV9 to TRBJ2-3; D remains ambiguous. Germline values: CDR1 SGDLS, CDR2 YYNGEE. This CDR3 has 12 amino acids. Trimming removed 3 bases from V and 1 base from J, with 3 bases in between.

The chain joins TRBV29-1 to TRBJ1-2; D uncertain. The ends were cut back, 0 bases at V and 3 bases at J, with 17 bases in the middle. The CDR3 is 16 amino acids. Germline V lookup: CDR1 SQVTM, CDR2 ANQGSEA. The CDR3 bases are TGCAGCGTTGAAGACCCCTGGGGAGGGAACGACTATGGCTACACCTTC. Translation gives CSVEDPWGGNDYGYTF.